A selection of T cell receptor beta chains follows, all from one sample in a study of blood T cell repertoires in COVID-19. Sequenced by immunoSEQ multiplex PCR; TCRdb stores in-frame clones only, minus some. The sample holds approximately 91,000 clones, about three quarters seen once. The sequenced sample was peripheral blood. The source of these receptors is a man aged 70 or older with acute or convalescent COVID-19. Each CDR3 is given with its conserved first and last residue. The D gene is left open where the match is weak. Only part of the rows carry a size: once, few, many, or a class if the clone is expanded.

>.|TRBD1|TRBV15|TRBJ1-2
TGTGCCACCTCATCGGGACAGAGCTATGGCTACACCTTC
CATSSGQSYGYTF
>.|.|TRBV28|TRBJ2-7
TGTGCCACCTCAATGCCAGGGGTCACCTACGAGCAGTACTTC
CATSMPGVTYEQYF
>once|.|TRBV7-2|TRBJ2-7
TGTGCCAGCAGCTCGCAGGGTTTTGGCGAGCAGTACTTC
CASSSQGFGEQYF
>.|.|TRBV28|TRBJ2-2
TGTGCCAGCACCTACAGAACCGGGGAGCTGTTTTTT
CASTYRTGELFF
>.|.|TRBV6-6|TRBJ2-2
TGTGCCAGCACCACGGACTACAACACCGGGGAGCTGTTTTTT
CASTTDYNTGELFF
>.|.|TRBV6-1|TRBJ2-1
TGTGCCAGCAGTATGGGGAGCTCCTACAATGAGCAGTTCTTC
CASSMGSSYNEQFF
>.|TRBD2|TRBV7-2|TRBJ2-5
TGTGCCAGCAGCCGGGGACTAGCGGGGGTGTGGGAGACCCAGTACTTC
CASSRGLAGVWETQYF
>.|.|TRBV7-8|TRBJ2-2
TGTGCCAGCAGCTTTGGGGTTGCGGGGCAAGGCGGGGAGCTGTTTTTT
CASSFGVAGQGGELFF
>.|.|TRBV5-6|TRBJ1-2
TGTGCCAGCAGCCCCCGGGGGGCTGGCAATGGCTACACCTTC
CASSPRGAGNGYTF
>few|TRBD1|TRBV18|TRBJ2-7
TGTGCCAGCTCACCATTGGGACAGTCCTACGAGCAGTACTTC
CASSPLGQSYEQYF
>.|.|TRBV5-1|TRBJ1-5
TGCGCCAGCTCCTTCGGGGGGGTAAGGGATCAGCCCCAGCATTTT
CASSFGGVRDQPQHF
>.|.|TRBV9|TRBJ1-5
TGTGCCAGCAGCGTAGGTATGAATCAGCCCCAGCATTTT
CASSVGMNQPQHF
>.|.|TRBV7-9|TRBJ2-7
TGTGCCAGCAGCTTAAGTTCATCACAGTCGTCGTACTTC
CASSLSSSQSSYF
>.|TRBD1|TRBV3-1/TRBV3-2|TRBJ1-2
TGTGCCAGCAGCCCAACCCCGGGACAGGGATCCGGCTACACCTTC
CASSPTPGQGSGYTF
>.|.|TRBV27|TRBJ1-1
TGTGCCAGCAGTTCCCCGACAAGTAAGACTGAAGCTTTCTTT
CASSSPTSKTEAFF
>.|TRBD1|TRBV20-1|TRBJ1-5
TGCAGTGCTAGTCCCAGGGGGGTTCAGCCCCAGCATTTT
CSASPRGVQPQHF
>few|TRBD1|TRBV28|TRBJ1-1
TGTGCCAGCAGTTATCTTCGTTCGACAGGGGGCTATGGGACTGAAGCTTTCTTT
CASSYLRSTGGYGTEAFF
>few|.|TRBV28|TRBJ1-2
TGTGCCAGCAGTTTAGAGGCTTTGGTCATCTTGGGAGGTGGCTACACCTTC
CASSLEALVILGGGYTF
>.|.|TRBV12-1|TRBJ1-2
TGTGCCAGCAGCTCGGCCCGGGACAGGGAATGCTGCTATGGCTACACCTTC
CASSSARDRECCYGYTF
>.|.|TRBV12-3/TRBV12-4|TRBJ1-1
TGTGCCAGCAGTTCTACTTTGAACACTGAAGCTTTCTTT
CASSSTLNTEAFF
>.|.|TRBV7-9|TRBJ1-2
TGTGCCAGCAGCTTAGGGGCAGTTACCTATGGCTACACCTTC
CASSLGAVTYGYTF
>.|TRBD1|TRBV4-2|TRBJ2-7
TGTGCCAGCAGATCAGGGGGCTCTACCTACGAGCAGTACTTC
CASRSGGSTYEQYF
>.|TRBD2|TRBV27|TRBJ2-3
TGTGCCAGCAGCATAAGCGGGGGAAGCACAGATACGCAGTATTTT
CASSISGGSTDTQYF
>.|TRBD2|TRBV5-1|TRBJ2-7
TGCGCCAGCATGGGACTAGCGGGAGGGCCCTACGAGCAGTACTTC
CASMGLAGGPYEQYF
>.|TRBD1|TRBV12-5|TRBJ1-4
TGTGCTAGTGGCTCCGGGACAGCAACTAATGAAAAACTGTTTTTT
CASGSGTATNEKLFF
>.|.|TRBV19|TRBJ1-1
TGTGCCAGTAGTACACAACGGAACACTGAAGCTTTCTTT
CASSTQRNTEAFF
>once|.|TRBV10-2|TRBJ2-5
TGCGCCAGCAGTCCCCGTGAGACCCAGTACTTC
CASSPRETQYF
>.|TRBD2|TRBV9|TRBJ2-1
TGTGCCAGCAGCGCCAGACTAGCGGGGGGGCGCGAGCAGTTCTTC
CASSARLAGGREQFF
>.|TRBD1|TRBV7-9|TRBJ2-2
TGTGCCAGCAGCTCTAACCGGGACAGGGACACCGGGGAGCTGTTTTTT
CASSSNRDRDTGELFF
>few|TRBD2|TRBV6-6|TRBJ2-1
TGTGCCAGCAGTGTCAGCGGGGGGGTCGGTGAGCAGTTCTTC
CASSVSGGVGEQFF
>.|TRBD1|TRBV27|TRBJ2-7
TGTGCCAGCAGTGTCGACAGGGGGCTTATGGGCTACGAGCAGTACTTC
CASSVDRGLMGYEQYF
>.|.|TRBV24-1|TRBJ1-1
TGTGCCACCAGTGCAGGGTCCTCGAACACTGAAGCTTTCTTT
CATSAGSSNTEAFF
>.|TRBD2|TRBV18|TRBJ2-7
TGTGCCAGCTCACCAGTAGCAGGACTAGCGGGGAGCTCCTACGAGCAGTACTTC
CASSPVAGLAGSSYEQYF
>.|TRBD1|TRBV5-1|TRBJ2-2
TGCGCCAGCAGCTTGGCGAACAGGGGAAACACCGGGGAGCTGTTTTTT
CASSLANRGNTGELFF
>.|TRBD2|TRBV2|TRBJ2-3
TGTGCCAGCAGTGGGATTCGGGGCGGGAGAGGGGATACGCAGTATTTT
CASSGIRGGRGDTQYF